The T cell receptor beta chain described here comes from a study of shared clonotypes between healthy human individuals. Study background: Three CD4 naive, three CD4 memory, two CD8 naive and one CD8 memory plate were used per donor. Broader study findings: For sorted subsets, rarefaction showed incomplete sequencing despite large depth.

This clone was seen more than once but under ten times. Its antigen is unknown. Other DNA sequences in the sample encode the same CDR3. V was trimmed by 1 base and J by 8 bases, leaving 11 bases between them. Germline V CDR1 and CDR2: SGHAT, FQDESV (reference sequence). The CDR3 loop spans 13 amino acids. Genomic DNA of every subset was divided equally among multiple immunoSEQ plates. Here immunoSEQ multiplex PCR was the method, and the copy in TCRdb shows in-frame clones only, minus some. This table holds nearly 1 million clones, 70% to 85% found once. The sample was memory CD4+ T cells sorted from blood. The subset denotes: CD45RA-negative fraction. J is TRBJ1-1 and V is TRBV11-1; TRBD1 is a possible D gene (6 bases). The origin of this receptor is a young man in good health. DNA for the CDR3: TGTGCCAGCAGCTTAGGGACCGGGACAGAAGCTTTCTTT. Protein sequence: CASSLGTGTEAFF.